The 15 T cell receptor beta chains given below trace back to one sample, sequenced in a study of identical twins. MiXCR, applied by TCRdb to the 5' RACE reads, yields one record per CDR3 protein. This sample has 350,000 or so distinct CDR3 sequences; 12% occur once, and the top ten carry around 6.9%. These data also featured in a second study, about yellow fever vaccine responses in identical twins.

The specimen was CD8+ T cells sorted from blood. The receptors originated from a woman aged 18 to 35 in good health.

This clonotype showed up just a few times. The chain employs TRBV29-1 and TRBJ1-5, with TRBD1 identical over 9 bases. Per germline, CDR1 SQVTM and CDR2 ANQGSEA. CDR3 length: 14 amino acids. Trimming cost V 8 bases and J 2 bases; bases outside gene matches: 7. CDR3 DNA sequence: TGCAGCACGTGGACAGGGGAGGGCAATCAGCCCCAGCATTTT. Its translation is CSTWTGEGNQPQHF.

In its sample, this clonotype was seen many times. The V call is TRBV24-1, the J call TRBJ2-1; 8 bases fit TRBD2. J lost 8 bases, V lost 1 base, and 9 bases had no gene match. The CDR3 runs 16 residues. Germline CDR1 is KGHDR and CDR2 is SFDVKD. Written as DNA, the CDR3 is TGTGCCACCAGTGATTTAGGGCTAGCGGGCGTCTATGAGCAGTTCTTC. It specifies CATSDLGLAGVYEQFF.

CDR3 nucleotides: TGTGCCAGCAGTTTCGCAGCGGGAGGGTACAATGAGCAGTTCTTC. This translates into CASSFAAGGYNEQFF. This chain links TRBV7-3 with TRBJ2-1; 10 bases match TRBD2. Trimming took 6 bases from V and 4 from J; bases not matched to a gene: 6. Looked up from germline, CDR1 is SGHTA and CDR2 is FQGTGA. The CDR3 has 15 amino acids.

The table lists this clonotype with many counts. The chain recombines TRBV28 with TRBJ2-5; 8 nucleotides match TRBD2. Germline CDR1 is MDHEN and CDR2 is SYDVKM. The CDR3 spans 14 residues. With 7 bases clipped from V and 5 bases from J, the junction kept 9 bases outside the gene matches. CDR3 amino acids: CASTRGGLEETQYF. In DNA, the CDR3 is TGTGCCAGCACCCGCGGGGGACTAGAGGAGACCCAGTACTTC.

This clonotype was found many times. CDR3 amino acids: CASSDGTANEQYF. The CDR3 DNA is TGTGCCAGCAGTGACGGGACAGCAAACGAGCAGTACTTC. The chain carries TRBV2 and TRBJ2-7, with 7 bases identical to TRBD1. After removal of 3 bases from V and 5 bases from J, the junction contained 4 bases not matched to a gene. The CDR3 sequence is 13 residues long. The germline V gene has CDR1 SNHLY and CDR2 FYNNEI.

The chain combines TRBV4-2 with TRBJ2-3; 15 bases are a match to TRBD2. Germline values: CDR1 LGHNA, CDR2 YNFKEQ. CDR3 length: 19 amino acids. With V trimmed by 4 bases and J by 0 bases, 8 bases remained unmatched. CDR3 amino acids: CASSLGLAGGPPSTDTQYF. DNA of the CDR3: TGTGCCAGCAGCCTAGGACTAGCGGGGGGGCCCCCTAGCACAGATACGCAGTATTTT.

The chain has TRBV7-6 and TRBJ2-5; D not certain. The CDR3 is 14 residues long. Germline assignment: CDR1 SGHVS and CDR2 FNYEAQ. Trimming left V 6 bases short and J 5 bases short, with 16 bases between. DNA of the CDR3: TGTGCCAGCAGACCCGCGACATTGGACGAGACCCAGTACTTC. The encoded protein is CASRPATLDETQYF.

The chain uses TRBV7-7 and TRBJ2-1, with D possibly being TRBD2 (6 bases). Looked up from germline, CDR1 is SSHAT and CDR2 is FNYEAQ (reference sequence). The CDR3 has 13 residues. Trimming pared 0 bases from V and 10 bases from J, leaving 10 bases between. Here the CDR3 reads CASSLAYGGEQFF. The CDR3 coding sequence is TGTGCCAGCAGCTTAGCTTATGGGGGGGAGCAGTTCTTC.

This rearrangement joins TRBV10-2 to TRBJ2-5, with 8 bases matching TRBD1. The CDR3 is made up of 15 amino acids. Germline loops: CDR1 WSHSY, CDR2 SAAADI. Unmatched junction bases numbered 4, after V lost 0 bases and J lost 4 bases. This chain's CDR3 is CASSESGDRGETQYF. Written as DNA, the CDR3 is TGCGCCAGCAGTGAGTCGGGAGACAGGGGAGAGACCCAGTACTTC.

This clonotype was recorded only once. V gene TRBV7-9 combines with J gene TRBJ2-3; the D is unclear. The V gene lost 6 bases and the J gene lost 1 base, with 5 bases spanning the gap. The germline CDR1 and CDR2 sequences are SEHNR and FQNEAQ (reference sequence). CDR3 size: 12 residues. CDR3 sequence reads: CASRKGTDTQYF. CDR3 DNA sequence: TGTGCCAGCAGAAAGGGCACAGATACGCAGTATTTT.

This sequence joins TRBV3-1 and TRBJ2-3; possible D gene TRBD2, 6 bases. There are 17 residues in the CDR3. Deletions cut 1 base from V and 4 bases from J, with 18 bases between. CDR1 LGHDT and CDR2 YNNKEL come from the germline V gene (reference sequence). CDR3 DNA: TGTGCCAGCAGCCAAGTGGATCCGGGAGCTTTTGCAGATACGCAGTATTTT. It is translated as CASSQVDPGAFADTQYF.

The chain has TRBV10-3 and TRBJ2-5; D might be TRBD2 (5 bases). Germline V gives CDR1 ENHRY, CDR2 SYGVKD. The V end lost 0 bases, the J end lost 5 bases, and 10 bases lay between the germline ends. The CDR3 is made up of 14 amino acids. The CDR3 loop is CAISESGATETQYF. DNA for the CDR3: TGTGCCATCAGTGAGTCGGGAGCGACGGAGACCCAGTACTTC.

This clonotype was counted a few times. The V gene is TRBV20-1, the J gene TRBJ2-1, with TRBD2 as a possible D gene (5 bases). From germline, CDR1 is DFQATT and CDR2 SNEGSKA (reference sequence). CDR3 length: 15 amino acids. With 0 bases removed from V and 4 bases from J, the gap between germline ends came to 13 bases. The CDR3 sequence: CSARDEGLPYNEQFF. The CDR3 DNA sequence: TGCAGTGCTAGAGATGAAGGACTCCCTTACAATGAGCAGTTCTTC.

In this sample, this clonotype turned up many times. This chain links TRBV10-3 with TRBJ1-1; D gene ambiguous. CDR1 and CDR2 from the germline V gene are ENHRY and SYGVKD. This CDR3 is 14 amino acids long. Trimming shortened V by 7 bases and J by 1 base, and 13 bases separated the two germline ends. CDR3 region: CAIKGEDSNTEAFF. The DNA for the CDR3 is TGTGCCATCAAAGGAGAAGATTCGAACACTGAAGCTTTCTTT.

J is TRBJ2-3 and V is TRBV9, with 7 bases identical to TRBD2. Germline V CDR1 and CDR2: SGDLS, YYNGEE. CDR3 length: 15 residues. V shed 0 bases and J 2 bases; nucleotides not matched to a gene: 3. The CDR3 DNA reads TGTGCCAGCAGCGTAGGGGACTACCTCACAGATACGCAGTATTTT. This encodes CASSVGDYLTDTQYF.